The TCR beta chain described here comes from a study of blood T cell repertoires in COVID-19. Whole-study context: Sample material is recorded as cDNA or gDNA derived from T cells, B-cell-depleted T cells, or PBMCs.

Participants came from roughly 24 US areas, aged roughly 18 to 95 years. The data were produced by immunoSEQ multiplex PCR, yet TCRdb's version contains in-frame clones alone and is incomplete. The sample includes around 320,000 clones, 85% to 90% of them seen just once. This sequence was found in a woman in her forties or fifties who had been exposed to COVID-19. Sequencing was carried out using PBMCs or T cells enriched from blood (not recorded which).

The chain's CDR3 is CASSLDSRSGANVLTF. The DNA of the CDR3 is TGTGCCAGCAGCTTGGACAGCCGCTCTGGGGCCAACGTCCTGACTTTC. V gene TRBV5-4 combines with J gene TRBJ2-6; no reliable D call. V was shortened by 0 bases and J by 0 bases, with 7 bases between the two germline ends. The germline V gene has CDR1 SGHNT and CDR2 YYREEE (reference sequence). The CDR3 has 16 residues. Filled out from reference TRBV5-4 and TRBJ2-6, the complete variable domain reads ETGVTQSPTHLIKTRGQQVTLRCSSQSGHNTVSWYQQALGQGPQFIFQYYREEENGRGNFPPRFSGLQFPNYSSELNVNALELDDSALYLCASSLDSRSGANVLTFGAGSRLTVL.